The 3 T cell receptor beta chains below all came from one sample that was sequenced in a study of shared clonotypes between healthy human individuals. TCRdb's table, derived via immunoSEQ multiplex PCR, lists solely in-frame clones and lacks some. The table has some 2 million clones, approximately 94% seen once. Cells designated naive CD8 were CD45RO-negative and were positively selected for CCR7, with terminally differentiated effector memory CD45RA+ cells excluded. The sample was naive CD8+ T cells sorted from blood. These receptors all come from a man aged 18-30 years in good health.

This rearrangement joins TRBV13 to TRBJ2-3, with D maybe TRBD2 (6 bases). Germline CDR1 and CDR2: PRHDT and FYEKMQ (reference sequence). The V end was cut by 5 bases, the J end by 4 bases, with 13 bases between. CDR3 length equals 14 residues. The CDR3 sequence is CASSPTSFADTQYF. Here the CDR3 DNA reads TGTGCCAGCAGCCCGACTAGTTTTGCAGATACGCAGTATTTT.

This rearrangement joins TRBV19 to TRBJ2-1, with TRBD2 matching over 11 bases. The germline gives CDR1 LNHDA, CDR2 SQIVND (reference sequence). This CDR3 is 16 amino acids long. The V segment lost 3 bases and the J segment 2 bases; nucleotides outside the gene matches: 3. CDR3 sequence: CASSILSGGAYNEQFF. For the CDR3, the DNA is TGTGCCAGTAGTATCCTTAGCGGGGGGGCCTACAATGAGCAGTTCTTC.

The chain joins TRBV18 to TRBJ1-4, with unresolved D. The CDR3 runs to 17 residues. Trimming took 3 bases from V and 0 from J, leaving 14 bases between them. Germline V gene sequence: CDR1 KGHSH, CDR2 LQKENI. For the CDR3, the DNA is TGTGCCAGCTCACCCCTGCCCGGGAGTGCAACTAATGAAAAACTGTTTTTT. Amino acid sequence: CASSPLPGSATNEKLFF.